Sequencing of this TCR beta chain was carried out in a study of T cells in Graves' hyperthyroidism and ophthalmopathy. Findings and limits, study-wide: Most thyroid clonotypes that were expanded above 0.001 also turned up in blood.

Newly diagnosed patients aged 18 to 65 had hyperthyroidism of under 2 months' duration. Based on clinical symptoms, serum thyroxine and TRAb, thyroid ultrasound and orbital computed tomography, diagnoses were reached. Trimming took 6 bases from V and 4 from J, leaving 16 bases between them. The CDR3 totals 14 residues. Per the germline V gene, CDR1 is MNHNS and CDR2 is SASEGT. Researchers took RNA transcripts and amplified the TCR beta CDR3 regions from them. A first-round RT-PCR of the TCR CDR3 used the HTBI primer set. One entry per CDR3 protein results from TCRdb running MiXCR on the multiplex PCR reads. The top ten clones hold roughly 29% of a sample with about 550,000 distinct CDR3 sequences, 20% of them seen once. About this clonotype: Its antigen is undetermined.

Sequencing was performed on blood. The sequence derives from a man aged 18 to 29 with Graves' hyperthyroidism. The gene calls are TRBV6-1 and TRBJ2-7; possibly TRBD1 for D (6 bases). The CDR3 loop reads CASRSHMGAYEQYF. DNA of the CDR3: TGTGCCAGCAGATCCCACATGGGGGCATACGAGCAGTACTTC.